Following are 20 T cell receptor beta chains from one sample sequenced in a study of vaccination effects on CD4 cells after COVID-19. Repertoires were generated with immunoSEQ multiplex PCR, while TCRdb's copy carries only in-frame clones and drops some. In the table there are about 41,000 clones, 65% to 80% of which are singletons. These receptors are not linked to any known antigen. Antigen-specific CD4+ T cells were first expanded with viral peptide pools by the ViraFEST assay and only then sequenced. Culturing for around eleven days preceded CD4+ T cell isolation. None of these healthy vaccinees had been infected with SARS-CoV-2 before vaccination. This sample comprised CD4+ T cells from PBMCs cultured with HCoV-NL63 spike peptides, obtained before COVID-19 vaccination. The receptors here all came from a human donor who received a COVID-19 vaccine.

This clone was seen only a few times. The chain combines TRBV30 with TRBJ1-1; D is possibly TRBD1 (5 bases). Germline V gives CDR1 GTSNPN, CDR2 SVGIG (reference sequence). CDR3 size: 10 residues. The V end lost 2 bases, the J end lost 12 bases, and 10 bases lay between the germline ends. The CDR3 is CAWSLTETFF. CDR3 DNA sequence: TGTGCCTGGAGTCTGACAGAGACTTTCTTT.

The chain is built from TRBV24-1 and TRBJ2-3; a weak D match, TRBD1 (5 bases). The germline V and J ends were trimmed by 0 bases and 2 bases, with 11 bases remaining between them. The germline CDR1 and CDR2 sequences are KGHDR and SFDVKD. The CDR3 runs 16 residues. The chain's CDR3 is CATSDLKGWHTDTQYF. The CDR3 nucleotides read TGTGCCACCAGTGATTTGAAGGGGTGGCACACAGATACGCAGTATTTT.

This rearrangement joins TRBV19 to TRBJ2-3, with 7 bases that match TRBD2. V was pared by 5 bases and J by 0 bases, with 5 bases of the junction left unmatched. Germline V gene data show CDR1 as LNHDA and CDR2 as SQIVND (reference sequence). The CDR3 has 15 amino acids. The CDR3 is CASSGERGSTDTQYF. CDR3 sequence (DNA): TGTGCCAGTAGTGGGGAGCGGGGTAGCACAGATACGCAGTATTTT.

V gene TRBV4-1 combines with J gene TRBJ2-4; TRBD1 agrees at 9 bases. In germline, CDR1 is MGHRA, CDR2 YSYEKL. The CDR3 has 18 amino acids. V lost 0 bases and J lost 3; bases outside the gene matches: 9. This CDR3 is CASSQDQTGGAFKNIQYF. The CDR3 nucleotides read TGCGCCAGCAGCCAAGACCAAACAGGGGGCGCGTTCAAAAACATTCAGTACTTC.

The V gene is TRBV9, the J gene TRBJ2-3; TRBD2 is a possible D gene (6 bases). The germline gives CDR1 SGDLS, CDR2 YYNGEE. The CDR3 totals 14 residues. The germline V and J ends were trimmed by 3 bases and 2 bases, with 10 bases remaining between them. CDR3 coding DNA: TGTGCCAGCAGCGGGAGGGCTTACACAGATACGCAGTATTTT. Translated, it gives CASSGRAYTDTQYF.

The table lists this clone with a count of one. J is TRBJ1-1 and V is TRBV19; D uncertain. Germline V gene sequence: CDR1 LNHDA, CDR2 SQIVND (reference sequence). The CDR3 loop spans 14 amino acids. Between the trimmed V and J ends, which lost 6 bases and 1 base, there was a span of 12 bases. CDR3 loop: CASRSNFQNTEAFF. DNA of the CDR3: TGTGCCAGTAGATCCAACTTCCAGAACACTGAAGCTTTCTTT.

The V call is TRBV6-2 or TRBV6-3, the J call TRBJ2-2; D unresolved. In germline, CDR1 is MNHEY, CDR2 SVGEGT. Trimming pared 6 bases from V and 1 base from J, leaving 9 bases between. The CDR3 is made up of 14 amino acids. The CDR3 is CASSPRLNTGELFF. The CDR3 coding sequence is TGTGCCAGCAGCCCGAGGCTGAACACCGGGGAGCTGTTTTTT.

V is TRBV5-1 and J is TRBJ1-1; 7 positions agree with TRBD1. Germline CDR1 and CDR2: SGHRS and YFSETQ. This CDR3 comprises 14 residues. Losses at the gene ends were 4 bases for V and 4 bases for J; bases not matched to a gene: 7. CDR3 nucleotides: TGCGCCAGCAGCCCCGGACAGGCGGGCACTGAAGCTTTCTTT. This translates into CASSPGQAGTEAFF.

This clone turned up a few times. The chain is built from TRBV19 and TRBJ1-5, with TRBD1 as a possible D gene (5 bases). From germline, CDR1 is LNHDA and CDR2 SQIVND (reference sequence). The length of the CDR3 is 17 residues. V was cut by 3 bases and J by 2 bases, with 17 bases left in between. Here the CDR3 reads CASSMRGRENGNQPQHF. CDR3 in DNA: TGTGCCAGTAGTATGAGGGGCAGGGAGAACGGCAATCAGCCCCAGCATTTT.

The CDR3 nucleotides read TGTGCCATCAGGCCAGGGGAACTCGAAGAGACCCAGTACTTC. Residues: CAIRPGELEETQYF. This rearrangement joins TRBV10-3 to TRBJ2-5; D may be TRBD1 (6 bases). CDR3 length: 14 amino acids. Trimming stripped 6 bases from V and 3 bases from J, with 14 bases between. CDR1 and CDR2 (germline): ENHRY, SYGVKD.

V and J are TRBV5-1 and TRBJ2-3, with 8 bases that match TRBD2. The germline V gene encodes CDR1 SGHRS and CDR2 YFSETQ. The ends lost 4 bases at V and 3 bases at J; junction bases unmatched: 7. This CDR3 has 15 amino acids. The CDR3 sequence is CASSPQPGGTDTQYF. In DNA, the CDR3 is TGCGCCAGCAGCCCCCAACCGGGGGGGACAGATACGCAGTATTTT. Filled out from reference TRBV5-1 and TRBJ2-3, the complete variable domain reads KAGVTQTPRYLIKTRGQQVTLSCSPISGHRSVSWYQQTPGQGLQFLFEYFSETQRNKGNFPGRFSGRQFSNSRSEMNVSTLELGDSALYLCASSPQPGGTDTQYFGPGTRLTVL.

This clone appeared a few times. In DNA form, the CDR3 reads TGTGCCAGCGTAAACAGGGAAGGAACCGGGGAGCTGTTTTTT. It yields the protein CASVNREGTGELFF. The chain employs TRBV3-1 (or the pseudogene TRBV3-2) and TRBJ2-2; a weak D match, TRBD1 (6 bases). Per the germline V gene, CDR1 is LGHDT and CDR2 is YNNKEL (reference sequence). V shed 8 bases and J shed 5 bases, with 15 bases lying between them. The CDR3 has 14 residues.

The CDR3 sequence: CASSSLGTQYF. DNA for the CDR3: TGTGCCAGCAGCTCTCTCGGGACGCAGTATTTT. This chain joins TRBV5-6 and TRBJ2-3; no reliable D call. This CDR3 has 11 residues. Trimming stripped 3 bases from V and 9 bases from J, with 8 bases between. Germline CDR1 is SGHDT and CDR2 is YYEEEE.

This chain joins TRBV29-1 and TRBJ1-5; 7 bases line up with TRBD1. The CDR3 contains 13 residues. Trimming at V came to 7 bases and at J to 5 bases, leaving 8 bases not matched to a gene. The V gene's germline CDR1 is SQVTM and CDR2 ANQGSEA. Here the CDR3 reads CSEGDRQYQPQHF. The CDR3 nucleotides read TGCAGCGAGGGGGACAGACAATATCAGCCCCAGCATTTT.

The CDR3 loop is CASSLLGQGFNREQYV. The CDR3 DNA sequence: TGTGCCAGCAGTCTCCTGGGACAGGGTTTTAACAGGGAGCAGTACGTC. V gene TRBV28 combines with J gene TRBJ2-7; 9 bases are shared with TRBD1. Trimming cost V 5 bases and J 7 bases; bases outside gene matches: 15. In germline, CDR1 is MDHEN, CDR2 SYDVKM. The CDR3 is 16 amino acids.

V usage is TRBV5-1 and J usage is TRBJ2-3, with 9 bases that match TRBD2. Germline CDR1 SGHRS, CDR2 YFSETQ. Unmatched junction bases numbered 6, after V lost 4 bases and J lost 6 bases. This CDR3 has 14 amino acids. CDR3 coding DNA: TGCGCCAGCAGCCTGGCGGGGGGGCCCGATACGCAGTATTTT. This sequence encodes CASSLAGGPDTQYF. Looking up the rest from reference TRBV5-1 and TRBJ2-3 gives the full variable domain: KAGVTQTPRYLIKTRGQQVTLSCSPISGHRSVSWYQQTPGQGLQFLFEYFSETQRNKGNFPGRFSGRQFSNSRSEMNVSTLELGDSALYLCASSLAGGPDTQYFGPGTRLTVL.

V usage is TRBV10-1 and J usage is TRBJ2-5; 12 bases align to TRBD1. The CDR3 totals 16 residues. Germline-derived CDR1 and CDR2 are WNHNN and SYGVQD (reference sequence). Trimming took 0 bases from V and 7 from J; bases not matched to a gene: 6. The chain's CDR3 is CASSESTGTGGVTQYF. In DNA, the CDR3 is TGCGCCAGCAGTGAGTCTACCGGGACAGGGGGCGTGACCCAGTACTTC.

V gene TRBV18 combines with J gene TRBJ2-5; D is unresolved. Trimming left V 3 bases short and J 5 bases short, with 13 bases between. Germline V gives CDR1 KGHSH, CDR2 LQKENI. The CDR3 has 14 residues. The CDR3 protein is CASSPNKGRETQYF. CDR3 DNA sequence: TGTGCCAGCTCACCTAATAAGGGCCGGGAGACCCAGTACTTC.

Only one count was recorded for this clone. The chain is built from TRBV7-2 and TRBJ2-4; possibly TRBD1 for D (7 bases). V shed 3 bases and J shed 4 bases, with 10 bases lying between them. The CDR3 totals 14 residues. Germline V CDR1 and CDR2: SGHTA, FQGNSA. CDR3 bases: TGTGCCAGCAGCTTTGCAGGGGGGAAAAACATTCAGTACTTC. Translated, it gives CASSFAGGKNIQYF.

The rearrangement uses TRBV6-1 and TRBJ1-3; D not certain. There are 14 residues in the CDR3. CDR1 MNHNS and CDR2 SASEGT come from the germline V gene. Trimming took off 0 bases at V and 7 bases at J, with 10 bases between the two ends. This chain's CDR3 is CASSEARARNTIYF. The CDR3 DNA reads as TGTGCCAGCAGTGAAGCGCGGGCGAGGAACACCATATATTTT.